These 8 T cell receptor beta chains share one sample of origin, sequenced in a study of T-cell memory formation after mild COVID-19. Each CDR3 protein gets one entry after TCRdb re-called the 5' RACE reads with MiXCR. Among approximately 450,000 distinct CDR3 sequences, roughly 18% were seen once, and the ten largest hold roughly 12%. The sample comprised PBMCs or a T cell subset sorted from them (not recorded which). These receptors all come from an adult woman who had mild COVID-19 (a few samples of this study predate the infection). Cell type and time point are not known.

The chain has TRBV3-1 and TRBJ2-5; 11 bases line up with TRBD2. With 4 bases clipped from V and 2 bases from J, the junction kept 15 bases outside the gene matches. Germline-derived CDR1 and CDR2 are LGHDT and YNNKEL (reference sequence). The CDR3 totals 19 residues. CDR3: CASSLGGWTSGREQETQYF. The CDR3 DNA reads as TGTGCCAGCAGCCTTGGCGGGTGGACTAGCGGGCGTGAACAAGAGACCCAGTACTTC.

The gene calls are TRBV20-1 and TRBJ2-5; 9 bases are a match to TRBD2. Trimming removed 3 bases from V and 5 bases from J; junction bases left unmatched: 7. There are 14 residues in the CDR3. Germline V lookup: CDR1 DFQATT, CDR2 SNEGSKA (reference sequence). CDR3 in DNA: TGCAGTGCTAGCGCTAGCGGGATTGCTGAGACCCAGTACTTC. It codes for CSASASGIAETQYF.

The chain is built from TRBV10-3 and TRBJ2-3, with 7 bases fitting TRBD2. This CDR3 spans 18 amino acids. Germline CDR1 ENHRY, CDR2 SYGVKD. V gave up 4 bases and J gave up 3 bases; unmatched junction bases: 16. The CDR3 region is CAISARVASGVNTDTQYF. DNA for the CDR3: TGTGCCATCAGTGCCCGGGTGGCTAGCGGTGTCAATACAGATACGCAGTATTTT.

V is TRBV15 and J is TRBJ2-5, with D possibly matching TRBD1 (5 bases). V was trimmed by 0 bases and J by 3 bases, leaving 11 bases between them. Germline V gene sequence: CDR1 LNHNV, CDR2 YYDKDF (reference sequence). The CDR3 loop spans 15 amino acids. CDR3 DNA: TGTGCCACCAGCAGAGACGGGTTGACAGAAGAGACCCAGTACTTC. Its protein is CATSRDGLTEETQYF.

V gene TRBV4-1 combines with J gene TRBJ2-3; D possibly corresponds to TRBD1 (6 bases). This CDR3 contains 17 residues. V was cut by 0 bases and J by 3 bases, with 16 bases left in between. CDR1 and CDR2 from the germline V gene are MGHRA and YSYEKL. In nucleotides, the CDR3 is TGCGCCAGCAGCCAAGATGGGACACCGCTTGCGACAGATACGCAGTATTTT. Protein: CASSQDGTPLATDTQYF.

This rearrangement joins TRBV12-3 or TRBV12-4 to TRBJ1-1; unclear D gene. V gave up 3 bases and J gave up 0 bases, with 5 bases separating them. CDR3 length: 13 amino acids. The CDR3 region has the DNA TGTGCCAGCAGTTTCATGGTGAACACTGAAGCTTTCTTT. As protein: CASSFMVNTEAFF.

The rearrangement links TRBV5-1 to TRBJ2-6, with 9 positions matching TRBD1. This CDR3 has 16 residues. Trimming cost V 4 bases and J 2 bases; bases outside gene matches: 4. Germline CDR1 SGHRS, CDR2 YFSETQ. This CDR3 reads CASSDYRGPGANVLTF. CDR3 sequence (DNA): TGCGCCAGCAGCGACTACAGGGGGCCTGGGGCCAACGTCCTGACTTTC.

This chain joins TRBV29-1 and TRBJ1-1; D is unclear. V gave up 3 bases and J gave up 2 bases, with 10 bases separating them. The CDR3 loop spans 13 amino acids. Per the germline V gene, CDR1 is SQVTM and CDR2 is ANQGSEA. In DNA form, the CDR3 reads TGCAGCGTTGAGGACCCGGGAAACACTGAAGCTTTCTTT. Its protein is CSVEDPGNTEAFF.